This passage covers 9 T cell receptor beta chains from one sample sequenced in a study of cytomegalovirus exposure and HLA in healthy donors. It was with 60 Vbeta and 13 Jbeta primers that the PCR ran. Sequencing was performed with immunoSEQ multiplex PCR; in TCRdb, only in-frame clones are kept and a portion is missing. The sample carries approximately 150,000 clones, approximately 76% recorded once. The sequenced material came from PBMCs. The receptors come from a man between 60 and 75 years old in good health and CMV-seronegative.

This clone was counted between two and nine times. The chain carries TRBV7-2 and TRBJ2-5; TRBD2 aligns across 12 bases. Germline V lookup: CDR1 SGHTA, CDR2 FQGNSA. The CDR3 is made up of 16 amino acids. The junction had 12 bases not matched to a gene; V was cut back by 5 bases and J by 8 bases. CDR3 nucleotides: TGTGCCAGCAGCGCTTCGACTAGCGGGAGTCATGTCACCCAGTACTTC. It yields the protein CASSASTSGSHVTQYF.

The chain combines TRBV2 with TRBJ1-3, with 11 bases fitting TRBD1. Germline V gene data show CDR1 as SNHLY and CDR2 as FYNNEI. The J segment lost 8 bases and the V segment lost 3 bases, leaving 6 bases of the junction unmatched. The CDR3 consists of 15 residues. The CDR3 DNA reads as TGTGCCAGCAGTGACGGACAGGGGGCTATAGACACCATATATTTT. It specifies CASSDGQGAIDTIYF.

V and J are TRBV9 and TRBJ2-7; 11 bases fit TRBD1. Unmatched junction bases numbered 6, after V lost 4 bases and J lost 3 bases. Germline V CDR1 and CDR2: SGDLS, YYNGEE. The CDR3 sequence is 15 residues long. The CDR3 bases are TGTGCCAGCAGCCTCGGACAGGGGGCAGGCTACGAGCAGTACTTC. Its protein product is CASSLGQGAGYEQYF.

This chain joins TRBV4-3 and TRBJ1-6, with a possible D match to TRBD1 (5 bases). CDR1 and CDR2 (germline): LGHNA, YSLEER. Trimming removed 1 base from V and 10 bases from J, with 14 bases in between. This CDR3 region has 15 residues. Written as DNA, the CDR3 is TGCGCCAGCAGCCAAGGGGGCGGTGTTCAATCACCCCTCCACTTT. Protein sequence: CASSQGGGVQSPLHF.

CDR3 DNA: TGTGCCATCAGGGGGACAACCCCCGTGGGTACGCAGTATTTT. This encodes CAIRGTTPVGTQYF. The J gene is TRBJ2-3, the V gene TRBV10-3; D may be TRBD1 (6 bases). Germline V gene sequence: CDR1 ENHRY, CDR2 SYGVKD. This CDR3 has 14 residues. V was shortened by 6 bases and J by 8 bases, with 18 bases between the two germline ends.

The chain employs TRBV6-6 and TRBJ2-1, with TRBD2 as a possible D gene (7 bases). Looked up from germline, CDR1 is MNHNY and CDR2 is SVGAGI (reference sequence). The V gene lost 6 bases and the J gene lost 15 bases, with 21 bases spanning the gap. The CDR3 is 13 amino acids. In DNA form, the CDR3 reads TGTGCCAGCAGACCTGGTGGGGGGGCCGGTCTGTTCTTC. It is translated as CASRPGGGAGLFF.

The chain joins TRBV27 to TRBJ2-6; TRBD1 matches 8 bases. From germline, CDR1 is MNHEY and CDR2 SMNVEV (reference sequence). V lost 2 bases, J lost 0 bases, and 6 bases stayed unmatched. This CDR3 has 18 amino acids. The CDR3 loop is CASSLGQGAYSGANVLTF. CDR3 DNA sequence: TGTGCCAGCAGTTTAGGGCAGGGGGCTTACTCTGGGGCCAACGTCCTGACTTTC.

The V call is TRBV18, the J call TRBJ2-7; TRBD1 aligns across 11 bases. This CDR3 spans 14 amino acids. The V segment lost 3 bases and the J segment 3 bases; nucleotides outside the gene matches: 1. Germline CDR1 KGHSH, CDR2 LQKENI. This CDR3 is CASSPGTGGYEQYF. CDR3 DNA sequence: TGTGCCAGCTCACCCGGGACAGGGGGCTACGAGCAGTACTTC.

The chain is built from TRBV13 and TRBJ2-1, with D maybe TRBD2 (5 bases). The length of the CDR3 is 15 residues. V shed 5 bases and J shed 0 bases, with 11 bases lying between them. Germline CDR1 is PRHDT and CDR2 is FYEKMQ (reference sequence). The CDR3 protein is CASSHSVSSYNEQFF. CDR3 DNA sequence: TGTGCCAGCAGCCATAGCGTGAGCTCCTACAATGAGCAGTTCTTC.